These 27 T cell receptor beta chains were all obtained from the same sample, sequenced in a study of cytomegalovirus exposure and HLA in healthy donors. 13 Jbeta primers and 60 Vbeta primers were used for the PCR. Generated by immunoSEQ multiplex PCR, the TCRdb table keeps only in-frame clones and is missing some. The table records roughly 92,000 clones, roughly 80% of them present only once. The material sequenced was PBMCs. Receptor source: a man in his fifties or sixties in good health and CMV-seropositive.

This chain joins TRBV19 and TRBJ1-1; TRBD1 aligns across 11 bases. Germline values: CDR1 LNHDA, CDR2 SQIVND (reference sequence). The CDR3 length is 15 residues. After removal of 3 bases from V and 11 bases from J, the junction contained 11 bases not matched to a gene. The CDR3 loop reads CASSILGQGGGSAFF. The CDR3, as DNA: TGTGCCAGTAGTATCCTGGGACAGGGGGGGGGCTCGGCTTTCTTT.

The CDR3 spells CASSHRAVEQFF. The CDR3 region has the DNA TGTGCCAGCAGCCACAGGGCGGTTGAGCAGTTCTTC. The chain carries TRBV7-6 and TRBJ2-1; perhaps TRBD1 as D (6 bases). The germline CDR1 and CDR2 sequences are SGHVS and FNYEAQ. The germline V and J ends were trimmed by 5 bases and 9 bases, with 11 bases remaining between them. This CDR3 contains 12 residues.

V usage is TRBV14 and J usage is TRBJ2-7, with TRBD2 matching over 13 bases. The germline V gene encodes CDR1 SGHDN and CDR2 FVKESK. The trim removed 1 base at V and 6 bases at J, leaving 0 bases unmatched. CDR3 length: 14 amino acids. CDR3 bases: TGTGCCAGCAGCCAAGGGACTAGCGGGAGCGAGCAGTACTTC. The encoded protein is CASSQGTSGSEQYF.

V usage is TRBV2 and J usage is TRBJ2-5, with 7 bases fitting TRBD2. With 7 bases clipped from V and 5 bases from J, the junction kept 13 bases outside the gene matches. The CDR3 extends over 15 amino acids. CDR1 and CDR2 from the germline V gene are SNHLY and FYNNEI. The CDR3 DNA reads as TGTGCCAGCAAACTCGGGGAGGGCGAAGGGGAGACCCAGTACTTC. Translated, it gives CASKLGEGEGETQYF.

This chain uses TRBV2 with TRBJ1-6; D not resolved. V was pared by 11 bases and J by 6 bases, with 14 bases between. The CDR3 has 13 residues. CDR1 and CDR2 from the germline V gene are SNHLY and FYNNEI. Here the CDR3 reads CADGGRTNSPLHF. CDR3 sequence (DNA): TGTGCCGACGGAGGCAGGACTAATTCACCCCTCCACTTT.

The chain uses TRBV9 and TRBJ1-3; 7 nucleotides agree with TRBD1. Looked up from germline, CDR1 is SGDLS and CDR2 is YYNGEE. V was clipped by 7 bases and J by 4 bases; unmatched bases: 8. The CDR3 totals 14 residues. The CDR3 protein is CASGLGTVGNTIYF. As DNA, the CDR3 is TGTGCCAGCGGCTTAGGGACAGTCGGAAACACCATATATTTT.

The rearrangement joins TRBV2 to TRBJ2-4; 16 bases map to TRBD2. CDR1 and CDR2 from the germline V gene are SNHLY and FYNNEI. With 2 bases clipped from V and 12 bases from J, the junction kept 10 bases outside the gene matches. The CDR3 loop spans 17 amino acids. DNA of the CDR3: TGTGCCAGCAGTGAAAGGGGACTAGCGGGAGGGCTCGGCAGTCAGTACTTC. As protein: CASSERGLAGGLGSQYF.

The chain joins TRBV4-3 to TRBJ2-7; D not certain. Germline V CDR1 and CDR2: LGHNA, YSLEER. V lost 4 bases and J 4 bases, leaving 17 bases between the germline ends. The CDR3 consists of 15 residues. The chain's CDR3 is CASSLDKDPRYEQYF. DNA for the CDR3: TGCGCCAGCAGCCTTGACAAGGATCCACGATACGAGCAGTACTTC.

The V call is TRBV9, the J call TRBJ2-1, with TRBD2 as a possible D gene (5 bases). The germline gives CDR1 SGDLS, CDR2 YYNGEE. The CDR3 runs 16 residues. Trimming shortened V by 0 bases and J by 3 bases, and 13 bases separated the two germline ends. The DNA of the CDR3 is TGTGCCAGCAGCGTAGTTGAGGGCCCGCGCTACAATGAGCAGTTCTTC. Amino acids: CASSVVEGPRYNEQFF.

V usage is TRBV5-1 and J usage is TRBJ2-1; 11 positions match TRBD2. The length of the CDR3 is 14 residues. Germline lookup yields CDR1 SGHRS and CDR2 YFSETQ. V gave up 4 bases and J gave up 6 bases; unmatched junction bases: 3. The CDR3 coding sequence is TGCGCCAGCAGCGCGACTAGCGGGACCAATGAGCAGTTCTTC. Translated, it gives CASSATSGTNEQFF.

The chain couples TRBV30 to TRBJ2-3, with a tentative D call TRBD2 (6 bases). CDR1 and CDR2 (germline): GTSNPN, SVGIG (reference sequence). Trimming removed 3 bases from V and 5 bases from J, with 12 bases in between. CDR3 size: 13 residues. This chain's CDR3 is CAWREGGGDTQYF. CDR3 sequence (DNA): TGTGCCTGGAGGGAGGGTGGTGGAGATACGCAGTATTTT.

Only one count was recorded for this clone. The V and J genes are TRBV19 and TRBJ2-1; TRBD1 agrees at 10 bases. The CDR3 covers 15 residues. With 2 bases clipped from V and 5 bases from J, the junction kept 3 bases outside the gene matches. Germline-derived CDR1 and CDR2 are LNHDA and SQIVND (reference sequence). CDR3 region: CASSIIGQGDNEQFF. Written as DNA, the CDR3 is TGTGCCAGTAGTATAATCGGACAGGGGGACAATGAGCAGTTCTTC.

The CDR3 here is CASSKTQGHYGYTF. CDR3 sequence (DNA): TGTGCCAGCAGCAAAACCCAGGGTCACTATGGCTACACCTTC. The rearrangement uses TRBV7-8 and TRBJ1-2, with a possible D match to TRBD1 (5 bases). The CDR3 consists of 14 residues. Trimming cost V 5 bases and J 3 bases, with 13 bases left between them. Germline CDR1 SGHVS, CDR2 FQNEAQ. Using reference TRBV7-8 and TRBJ1-2 for the parts outside the CDR3, the full variable domain is GAGVSQSPRYKVAKRGQDVALRCDPISGHVSLFWYQQALGQGPEFLTYFQNEAQLDKSGLPSDRFFAERPEGSVSTLKIQRTQQEDSAVYLCASSKTQGHYGYTFGSGTRLTVV.

The rearrangement uses TRBV10-3 and TRBJ1-1; TRBD1 aligns across 9 bases. This CDR3 comprises 14 residues. The germline V gene has CDR1 ENHRY and CDR2 SYGVKD. V lost 7 bases to trimming and J lost 1 base; unmatched junction nucleotides: 4. The CDR3 bases are TGTGCCATCACTTGGGACAGGGAGAACACTGAAGCTTTCTTT. Translation gives CAITWDRENTEAFF.

There are a few counts of this clone. V gene TRBV10-3 combines with J gene TRBJ2-7; the D is unclear. Germline CDR1 reads ENHRY; CDR2 reads SYGVKD. The CDR3 is made up of 15 amino acids. The ends were cut back, 0 bases at V and 2 bases at J, with 11 bases in the middle. Here the CDR3 DNA reads TGTGCCATCAGTGAGTCAGGAGAGCCCACCTACGAGCAGTACTTC. This gives the protein CAISESGEPTYEQYF.

This clone has a single count. The rearrangement uses TRBV30 and TRBJ1-5; 9 bases line up with TRBD1. CDR3 length equals 13 residues. Germline V gives CDR1 GTSNPN, CDR2 SVGIG (reference sequence). Germline trimming cut 5 bases from V and 6 bases from J; bases unmatched to any gene: 5. Written as DNA, the CDR3 is TGTGCCTGGGGGGACAGGGAAAGTCAGCCCCAGCATTTT. This translates into CAWGDRESQPQHF. The full variable domain, in which reference TRBV30 and TRBJ1-5 provide the parts outside the CDR3, is SQTIHQWPATLVQPVGSPLSLECTVEGTSNPNLYWYRQAAGRGLQLLFYSVGIGQISSEVPQNLSASRPQDRQFILSSKKLLLSDSGFYLCAWGDRESQPQHFGDGTRLSIL.

V usage is TRBV5-1 and J usage is TRBJ2-5, with 10 bases matching TRBD1. The DNA end is a closer match to TRBJ2-7, so the J assignment may be wrong. The CDR3 has 15 residues. Germline V gene sequence: CDR1 SGHRS, CDR2 YFSETQ. The CDR3 DNA reads TGCGCCAGCAGCTTGGGACAGGGGGCGTTCGCCGAGCAGTACTTC. Encoded protein: CASSLGQGAFAEQYF.

As DNA, the CDR3 is TGTGCCAGCAGTGAATATGGGCAGGACTATGGCTACACCTTC. Protein sequence: CASSEYGQDYGYTF. V usage is TRBV25-1 and J usage is TRBJ1-2, with D hard to call. Trimming took 0 bases from V and 3 from J, leaving 8 bases between them. Germline CDR1 and CDR2: MGHDK and SYGVNS. The CDR3 is 14 amino acids.

This chain joins TRBV19 and TRBJ1-3; D is unclear. The V end lost 7 bases, the J end lost 4 bases, and 2 bases lay between the germline ends. The CDR3 contains 10 residues. Germline V CDR1 and CDR2: LNHDA, SQIVND (reference sequence). Here the CDR3 DNA reads TGTGCCAGTATAGGAAACACCATATATTTT. Its protein is CASIGNTIYF.

The chain has TRBV4-2 and TRBJ2-4; 7 bases map to TRBD2. V shed 0 bases and J 0 bases; nucleotides not matched to a gene: 8. Germline lookup yields CDR1 LGHNA and CDR2 YNFKEQ. The CDR3 length is 18 residues. Written as DNA, the CDR3 is TGTGCCAGCAGCCAAGATGAATCAGCGGGACTAGCCAAAAACATTCAGTACTTC. Its protein is CASSQDESAGLAKNIQYF.

The gene calls are TRBV9 and TRBJ2-7; D remains ambiguous. Germline assignment: CDR1 SGDLS and CDR2 YYNGEE. The CDR3 consists of 12 residues. V was clipped by 4 bases and J by 6 bases, with 11 bases between them. This chain's CDR3 is CASSSTGGEQYF. CDR3 sequence (DNA): TGTGCCAGCAGCTCTACCGGTGGCGAGCAGTACTTC.

The chain has TRBV7-9 and TRBJ2-4, with 7 nucleotides matching TRBD2. This CDR3 has 13 amino acids. The germline CDR1 and CDR2 sequences are SEHNR and FQNEAQ (reference sequence). The V and J ends lost 1 base and 9 bases, in that order; junction bases with no gene match: 3. CDR3 sequence reads: CASSLEGGVIQYF. The DNA for the CDR3 is TGTGCCAGCAGCTTAGAGGGAGGGGTCATTCAGTACTTC.

The V call is TRBV19, the J call TRBJ2-7; D is possibly TRBD1 (5 bases). V gave up 5 bases and J gave up 5 bases, with 19 bases separating them. Germline values: CDR1 LNHDA, CDR2 SQIVND (reference sequence). This CDR3 has 15 amino acids. The CDR3 DNA is TGTGCCAGTAGTGTTCAAACAGGATTTGGCGACGAGCAGTACTTC. It yields the protein CASSVQTGFGDEQYF.

With regard to this clone: Compared with germline, one end of the junction differs, possibly owing to a read error. The rearrangement uses TRBV2 and TRBJ2-6; 7 bases are shared with TRBD1. The CDR3 runs to 16 residues. Germline V gene data show CDR1 as SNHLY and CDR2 as FYNNEI. This CDR3 reads CASSPLDRAGANGLTF. The CDR3 nucleotides read TGTGCCAGCAGCCCCCTAGACAGGGCTGGGGCCAACGGCCTGACTTTC.

This chain links TRBV7-2 with TRBJ2-7; TRBD2 matches at 7 bases. CDR1 and CDR2 (germline): SGHTA, FQGNSA. The CDR3 has 12 amino acids. J was trimmed by 6 bases and V by 3 bases; bases with no gene match: 2. DNA of the CDR3: TGTGCCAGCAGCTTGGGGGGGGGCGAGCAGTACTTC. It translates to CASSLGGGEQYF.

The chain uses TRBV4-2 and TRBJ1-5; D possibly corresponds to TRBD1 (5 bases). CDR1 is LGHNA and CDR2 is YNFKEQ in the germline V gene. This CDR3 spans 14 amino acids. V gave up 3 bases and J gave up 6 bases, with 12 bases separating them. CDR3 in amino acids: CASSQEQGVQPQHF. CDR3 nucleotides: TGTGCCAGCAGCCAGGAGCAAGGGGTTCAGCCCCAGCATTTT.

This chain connects TRBV27 to TRBJ2-2; D is ambiguous. The CDR3 has 14 amino acids. V shed 3 bases and J shed 4 bases, with 9 bases lying between them. Germline V CDR1 and CDR2: MNHEY, SMNVEV (reference sequence). The CDR3 sequence is CASSFDPTTGELFF. Written as DNA, the CDR3 is TGTGCCAGCAGTTTCGATCCTACCACCGGGGAGCTGTTTTTT.